These 14 T cell receptor beta chains came from one sample sequenced in a study of beta chain features in type 1 diabetes. The entirety of the isolated RNA underwent reverse transcription, so expressed TCRB transcripts were sequenced. Some clones are missing from TCRdb's copy, which holds only in-frame ones; the method was immunoSEQ multiplex PCR. The sample contains over 700,000 clones, roughly 15% of which appear only once. Sequencing used naive CD4+ T cells from blood. The receptors derive from a young woman in good health.

This clone came up a few times. This chain joins TRBV7-2 and TRBJ2-3; the D is unclear. The germline V and J ends were trimmed by 0 bases and 2 bases, with 3 bases remaining between them. Germline CDR1 SGHTA, CDR2 FQGNSA. CDR3 size: 13 residues. The CDR3 region is CASSLANTDTQYF. CDR3 nucleotides: TGTGCCAGCAGCTTAGCGAACACAGATACGCAGTATTTT.

The sample holds a few counts of this clone. The chain has TRBV5-1 and TRBJ2-5, with D unresolved. This CDR3 contains 16 residues. Deletions cut 0 bases from V and 1 base from J, with 13 bases between. The germline V gene encodes CDR1 SGHRS and CDR2 YFSETQ. The CDR3: CASSLAAPAVQETQYF. The CDR3 DNA reads as TGCGCCAGCAGCTTGGCTGCTCCGGCGGTCCAAGAGACCCAGTACTTC.

This chain connects TRBV4-2 to TRBJ2-7; D perhaps matches TRBD2 (6 bases). The V end was cut by 0 bases, the J end by 3 bases, with 21 bases between. The CDR3 extends over 18 amino acids. Germline V gene lookup returns CDR1 LGHNA and CDR2 YNFKEQ. The CDR3 DNA is TGTGCCAGCAGCCAAGAGCCTACGGGACTCAGCAGGCTCTACGAGCAGTACTTC. Translating it yields CASSQEPTGLSRLYEQYF.

The chain carries TRBV6-6 and TRBJ2-5, with TRBD2 matching over 7 bases. From germline, CDR1 is MNHNY and CDR2 SVGAGI (reference sequence). There are 14 residues in the CDR3. J was trimmed by 2 bases and V by 5 bases; bases with no gene match: 5. CDR3 loop: CASSASGAQETQYF. In DNA, the CDR3 is TGTGCCAGCAGTGCTAGCGGAGCTCAAGAGACCCAGTACTTC.

V and J are TRBV19 and TRBJ1-1, with D unclear. V lost 4 bases and J 7 bases, leaving 19 bases between the germline ends. The CDR3 length is 15 residues. CDR1 and CDR2 from the germline V gene are LNHDA and SQIVND (reference sequence). Written as DNA, the CDR3 is TGTGCCAGTAGTACCGGCCAGCTTCTCCCCTTTGAAGCTTTCTTT. This codes for CASSTGQLLPFEAFF.

V gene TRBV7-9 combines with J gene TRBJ2-7, with 11 bases identical to TRBD1. Per germline, CDR1 SEHNR and CDR2 FQNEAQ (reference sequence). The CDR3 spans 17 residues. V lost 7 bases, J lost 3 bases, and 14 bases stayed unmatched. The CDR3 DNA is TGTGCCAGCACCCTAGAAGGGACAGGGGGAAGAGTCTACGAGCAGTACTTC. Translation gives CASTLEGTGGRVYEQYF. The complete variable domain, with remaining parts taken from reference TRBV7-9 and TRBJ2-7, reads DTGVSQNPRHKITKRGQNVTFRCDPISEHNRLYWYRQTLGQGPEFLTYFQNEAQLEKSRLLSDRFSAERPKGSFSTLEIQRTEQGDSAMYLCASTLEGTGGRVYEQYFGPGTRLTVT.

This clone was observed a few times. The chain employs TRBV4-2 and TRBJ2-7; no definite D call. The CDR3 consists of 14 residues. Trimming removed 1 base from V and 3 bases from J, with 10 bases in between. The germline CDR1 and CDR2 sequences are LGHNA and YNFKEQ. The CDR3 DNA follows: TGTGCCAGCAGCCAAGGACTTTTCCTCTACGAGCAGTACTTC. Its translation is CASSQGLFLYEQYF.

V gene TRBV4-3 combines with J gene TRBJ2-1; 9 nucleotides line up with TRBD1. The CDR3 runs to 17 residues. Looked up from germline, CDR1 is LGHNA and CDR2 is YSLEER. V trimming: 0 bases; J trimming: 5 bases; junction bases outside the gene matches: 8. The CDR3 loop is CASSQDGTGGWDNEQFF. The DNA for the CDR3 is TGCGCCAGCAGCCAAGACGGAACAGGGGGCTGGGACAATGAGCAGTTCTTC.

The chain combines TRBV7-2 with TRBJ2-7, with 11 bases that match TRBD2. The V segment lost 4 bases and the J segment 5 bases; nucleotides outside the gene matches: 7. The CDR3 spans 15 residues. Per the germline V gene, CDR1 is SGHTA and CDR2 is FQGNSA. The CDR3 region is CASSYIAGGSHEQYF. CDR3 nucleotides: TGTGCCAGCAGCTATATAGCGGGAGGGTCCCACGAGCAGTACTTC.

There are a few counts of this clone. The rearrangement uses TRBV6-6 and TRBJ2-7, with D perhaps TRBD1 (5 bases). In germline, CDR1 is MNHNY, CDR2 SVGAGI (reference sequence). CDR3 length equals 14 residues. Deletions cut 6 bases from V and 7 bases from J, with 19 bases between. The CDR3 DNA follows: TGTGCCAGCAGAACCGCCCAGCAGGGCGGAGAGCAGTACTTC. Protein: CASRTAQQGGEQYF.

The CDR3 spells CASTSGGAVYNEQFF. DNA for the CDR3: TGTGCCAGCACCTCTGGCGGAGCGGTCTACAATGAGCAGTTCTTC. J is TRBJ2-1 and V is TRBV5-6; possible D gene TRBD2, 5 bases. The CDR3 consists of 15 residues. V was shortened by 6 bases and J by 3 bases, with 16 bases between the two germline ends. The germline V gene encodes CDR1 SGHDT and CDR2 YYEEEE.

This clone has a handful of counts. V gene TRBV28 combines with J gene TRBJ2-5; D is ambiguous. V shed 10 bases and J shed 7 bases, with 19 bases lying between them. The CDR3 is 13 amino acids. Germline V gene sequence: CDR1 MDHEN, CDR2 SYDVKM. CDR3: CATKLTPLGTQYF. CDR3 sequence (DNA): TGTGCCACCAAACTGACCCCACTCGGGACCCAGTACTTC.

This clone appeared a few times. The genes are TRBV7-2 and TRBJ2-5; D gene unclear. The CDR3 is 13 residues long. Trimming removed 4 bases at V and 3 bases at J, with 9 bases between. Germline CDR1 SGHTA, CDR2 FQGNSA. As DNA, the CDR3 is TGTGCCAGCAGCTCCGGGTCGAAAGAGACCCAGTACTTC. This encodes CASSSGSKETQYF.

As regards this clone: Other DNA sequences within the sample encode an identical CDR3. This chain links TRBV18 with TRBJ1-1; weak D call: TRBD1 (5 bases). V was cut by 3 bases and J by 4 bases, with 12 bases left in between. Looked up from germline, CDR1 is KGHSH and CDR2 is LQKENI. The CDR3 spans 14 residues. CDR3 in amino acids: CASSPRGGGTEAFF. CDR3 coding DNA: TGTGCCAGCTCACCCCGTGGGGGAGGCACTGAAGCTTTCTTT.